One and the same sample provided the 25 T cell receptor beta chains below, sequenced in a study of T cells in Graves' hyperthyroidism and ophthalmopathy. Amplification yielded TCR beta CDR3 regions, with RNA transcripts as the source. The primer set for the first-round RT-PCR of the TCR CDR3 was HTBI. TCRdb analysed the multiplex PCR reads with MiXCR anew, one entry per CDR3 protein. The sample contains 300,000 to 450,000 distinct CDR3 sequences, about 15% of which appear only once. Sequenced input: blood. These receptors were collected from a woman in her twenties or thirties with Graves' hyperthyroidism that later progressed to Graves' ophthalmopathy.

The chain has TRBV3-1 and TRBJ1-5; 8 bases align to TRBD1. This CDR3 comprises 15 residues. Germline lookup yields CDR1 LGHDT and CDR2 YNNKEL (reference sequence). Unmatched junction bases numbered 1, after V lost 3 bases and J lost 0 bases. CDR3 DNA: TGTGCCAGCAGCCACGGGACAGGTAGCAATCAGCCCCAGCATTTT. The encoded protein is CASSHGTGSNQPQHF.

This clonotype has only a few counts. This chain uses TRBV5-1 with TRBJ2-3; maybe TRBD1 (5 bases). CDR1 SGHRS and CDR2 YFSETQ come from the germline V gene. CDR3 size: 15 residues. V dropped 2 bases and J dropped 0 bases, with 10 bases sitting between them. DNA of the CDR3: TGCGCCAGCAGCTTACAGGCGTCTAGCACAGATACGCAGTATTTT. Translation gives CASSLQASSTDTQYF.

This clonotype was seen many times. The chain uses TRBV30 and TRBJ1-4; 11 nucleotides match TRBD1. After removal of 3 bases from V and 5 bases from J, the junction contained 2 bases not matched to a gene. This CDR3 is built from 14 residues. Germline CDR1 is GTSNPN and CDR2 is SVGIG (reference sequence). The CDR3 DNA sequence: TGTGCCTGGAGGAGGACAGGGGGCAATGAAAAACTGTTTTTT. Translation gives CAWRRTGGNEKLFF.

This sequence joins TRBV7-9 and TRBJ2-1; no clear D. The CDR3 length is 15 residues. Trimming removed 4 bases from V and 5 bases from J, with 15 bases in between. CDR1 and CDR2 (germline): SEHNR, FQNEAQ (reference sequence). The CDR3 nucleotides read TGTGCCAGCAGCTACCCAGACAAAGGAAACAATGAGCAGTTCTTC. Translated, it gives CASSYPDKGNNEQFF.

This clonotype has ten or more counts. The CDR3 DNA reads TGTGCCAGCAGTGGGGGAAGCAGGGGCTTTGGGGCCAACGTCCTGACTTTC. Its translation is CASSGGSRGFGANVLTF. This rearrangement joins TRBV6-1 to TRBJ2-6, with D maybe TRBD1 (6 bases). The V end lost 4 bases, the J end lost 3 bases, and 16 bases lay between the germline ends. The germline CDR1 and CDR2 sequences are MNHNS and SASEGT. CDR3 length: 17 amino acids.

This clonotype was counted at least ten times. The V gene is TRBV10-3, the J gene TRBJ1-1, with 12 bases matching TRBD1. V shed 8 bases and J 7 bases; nucleotides not matched to a gene: 11. The germline gives CDR1 ENHRY, CDR2 SYGVKD. This CDR3 contains 15 residues. CDR3 sequence: CAIDGTGGDPNEAFF. The CDR3 coding sequence is TGTGCCATCGATGGGACAGGGGGCGATCCAAATGAAGCTTTCTTT.

In this sample, this clonotype turned up many times. This sequence joins TRBV28 and TRBJ2-2, with unresolved D. Per germline, CDR1 MDHEN and CDR2 SYDVKM. V was pared by 6 bases and J by 1 base, with 9 bases between. The CDR3 has 14 residues. The CDR3 sequence is CASSQRVNTGELFF. CDR3 bases: TGTGCCAGCAGCCAAAGAGTGAACACCGGGGAGCTGTTTTTT.

This clonotype was counted at least ten times. J is TRBJ1-1 and V is TRBV20-1, with D possibly being TRBD1 (5 bases). The germline gives CDR1 DFQATT, CDR2 SNEGSKA (reference sequence). CDR3 length: 14 amino acids. V lost 4 bases and J 5 bases, leaving 17 bases between the germline ends. CDR3 nucleotide sequence: TGCAGTGCTATCCGGGGACGAAGGGATACTGAAGCTTTCTTT. Protein: CSAIRGRRDTEAFF.

This clonotype was picked up a small number of times. The chain recombines TRBV28 with TRBJ1-5; 8 nucleotides agree with TRBD1. Trimming took 8 bases from V and 2 from J; bases not matched to a gene: 8. Germline V gene data show CDR1 as MDHEN and CDR2 as SYDVKM. This CDR3 spans 15 amino acids. The DNA for the CDR3 is TGTGCCAGCCAACTCCAGACAGGGGGCAATCAGCCCCAGCATTTT. It translates to CASQLQTGGNQPQHF.

The J gene is TRBJ1-1, the V gene TRBV4-2, with no clear D. The CDR3 is 14 amino acids. CDR1 and CDR2 from the germline V gene are LGHNA and YNFKEQ. Trimming pared 6 bases from V and 2 bases from J, leaving 13 bases between. The CDR3 loop is CASSTREINTEAFF. Here the CDR3 DNA reads TGTGCCAGCAGTACACGGGAGATAAACACTGAAGCTTTCTTT.

This clonotype was picked up many times. The genes are TRBV20-1 and TRBJ2-1; D is ambiguous. Germline lookup yields CDR1 DFQATT and CDR2 SNEGSKA (reference sequence). The CDR3 spans 11 residues. V lost 6 bases to trimming and J lost 8 bases, with 11 bases between them. DNA for the CDR3: TGCAGTGCCAAGCTCATCGATGAGCAGTTCTTC. Translation gives CSAKLIDEQFF.

In its sample, this clonotype was seen many times. The V and J genes are TRBV12-3 or TRBV12-4 and TRBJ2-3; D not resolved. Deletions cut 3 bases from V and 2 bases from J, with 12 bases between. The CDR3 is 15 amino acids. The CDR3 nucleotides read TGTGCCAGCAGTTTTCTCTTAGCTAACACAGATACGCAGTATTTT. Translated, it gives CASSFLLANTDTQYF.

J is TRBJ2-1 and V is TRBV6-2 or TRBV6-3; 7 bases align to TRBD2. The CDR3 spans 14 residues. Germline lookup yields CDR1 MNHEY and CDR2 SVGEGT. V gave up 2 bases and J gave up 8 bases; unmatched junction bases: 6. The CDR3 DNA sequence: TGTGCCAGCAGTTACGATGGCGGGAGTTATGAGCAGTTCTTC. It translates to CASSYDGGSYEQFF.

There are many counts of this clonotype. The chain links TRBV11-1 to TRBJ1-1, with 8 bases fitting TRBD1. CDR1 SGHAT and CDR2 FQDESV come from the germline V gene (reference sequence). V dropped 5 bases and J dropped 3; count of bases not matched to a gene: 5. CDR3 length: 14 residues. The CDR3 DNA follows: TGTGCCAGCAGCCCGCGGACAGGGTACACTGAAGCTTTCTTT. It codes for CASSPRTGYTEAFF. Looking up the rest from reference TRBV11-1 and TRBJ1-1 gives the full variable domain: EAEVAQSPRYKITEKSQAVAFWCDPISGHATLYWYRQILGQGPELLVQFQDESVVDDSQLPKDRFSAERLKGVDSTLKIQPAELGDSAMYLCASSPRTGYTEAFFGQGTRLTVV.

This clonotype was detected ten times or more. This chain connects TRBV12-3 or TRBV12-4 to TRBJ1-5; tentative D call: TRBD1 (5 bases). The CDR3 loop spans 15 amino acids. V gave up 5 bases and J gave up 5 bases, with 16 bases separating them. CDR3 sequence: CASSDPRGRDQPQHF. In DNA, the CDR3 is TGTGCCAGCAGTGACCCTCGGGGGAGGGATCAGCCCCAGCATTTT.

This clonotype occurred many times. The chain recombines TRBV20-1 with TRBJ1-1, with D uncertain. This CDR3 comprises 16 residues. Per the germline V gene, CDR1 is DFQATT and CDR2 is SNEGSKA (reference sequence). Trimming removed 0 bases at V and 5 bases at J, with 19 bases between. CDR3 in DNA: TGCAGTGCTAGAGAAGATAGGGTGGCTTTGGATACTGAAGCTTTCTTT. This codes for CSAREDRVALDTEAFF.

In its sample, this clonotype was seen many times. In DNA, the CDR3 is TGCGCCAGCAGCGGGCAGCCGAACACCGGGGAGCTGTTTTTT. Translation gives CASSGQPNTGELFF. V gene TRBV10-1 combines with J gene TRBJ2-2; D uncertain. Per germline, CDR1 WNHNN and CDR2 SYGVQD (reference sequence). The CDR3 sequence is 14 residues long. With 6 bases removed from V and 0 bases from J, the gap between germline ends came to 8 bases.

This clonotype was counted ten times or more. The chain couples TRBV6-1 to TRBJ2-7, with D possibly being TRBD1 (6 bases). Between the trimmed V and J ends, which lost 6 bases and 0 bases, there was a span of 15 bases. The CDR3 consists of 15 residues. From germline, CDR1 is MNHNS and CDR2 SASEGT. CDR3 DNA sequence: TGTGCCAGCAGCCACTCGGCGGACAGCTCCTACGAGCAGTACTTC. It is translated as CASSHSADSSYEQYF.

Ten or more counts support this clonotype. The chain joins TRBV5-5 to TRBJ2-5; tentatively, D is TRBD1 (7 bases). This CDR3 spans 15 amino acids. Trimming shortened V by 3 bases and J by 2 bases, and 14 bases separated the two germline ends. Germline CDR1 reads SGHKS; CDR2 reads YYEKEE (reference sequence). Here the CDR3 DNA reads TGTGCCAGCAGCTCACCGACAGGGACTCAAGAGACCCAGTACTTC. This codes for CASSSPTGTQETQYF. The variable domain in full, with the rest retrieved from reference TRBV5-5 and TRBJ2-5, is DAGVTQSPTHLIKTRGQQVTLRCSPISGHKSVSWYQQVLGQGPQFIFQYYEKEERGRGNFPDRFSARQFPNYSSELNVNALLLGDSALYLCASSSPTGTQETQYFGPGTRLLVL.

As to this clonotype: This could be a read error, since a much larger clone is one nucleotide away. V usage is TRBV11-2 and J usage is TRBJ2-7, with D unclear. Looked up from germline, CDR1 is SGHAT and CDR2 is FQNNGV. V was shortened by 2 bases and J by 0 bases, with 11 bases between the two germline ends. The CDR3 covers 15 residues. In DNA form, the CDR3 reads TGTGCCAGCAGCTTATATGCGTGGAGCTCCTACGAGCAGTACTTC. It encodes CASSLYAWSSYEQYF.

J is TRBJ1-1 and V is TRBV5-1; a possible D gene is TRBD1 (6 bases). The V gene's germline CDR1 is SGHRS and CDR2 YFSETQ. With 0 bases removed from V and 7 bases from J, the gap between germline ends came to 22 bases. This CDR3 region has 17 residues. The CDR3 is CASSLVVRGADHFEAFF. The CDR3 bases are TGCGCCAGCAGCTTGGTGGTCCGGGGGGCGGACCACTTTGAAGCTTTCTTT.

J is TRBJ2-1 and V is TRBV11-3; either TRBD1 or TRBD2 may supply D (5 bases each). CDR1 is SGHNT and CDR2 is YENEEA in the germline V gene. The CDR3 length is 14 residues. Trimming cost V 6 bases and J 2 bases, with 11 bases left between them. CDR3 sequence reads: CASSFRGPYNEQFF. The CDR3, as DNA: TGTGCCAGCAGTTTCCGGGGACCCTACAATGAGCAGTTCTTC.

This clonotype was seen many times. The chain couples TRBV5-6 to TRBJ1-1; D uncertain. CDR1 and CDR2 (germline): SGHDT, YYEEEE. V was trimmed by 4 bases and J by 1 base, leaving 17 bases between them. This CDR3 comprises 16 residues. CDR3 nucleotides: TGTGCCAGCAGCCCGCGGTGGGAAGCAACGAACACTGAAGCTTTCTTT. Its translation: CASSPRWEATNTEAFF.

In this sample, this clonotype turned up a few times. The chain carries TRBV13 and TRBJ2-2; D might be TRBD2 (6 bases). The CDR3 is made up of 13 amino acids. Per germline, CDR1 PRHDT and CDR2 FYEKMQ (reference sequence). Trimming pared 5 bases from V and 9 bases from J, leaving 13 bases between. DNA of the CDR3: TGTGCCAGCAGCATCCGGGAGCCCCGGGAGCTGTTTTTT. It codes for CASSIREPRELFF.

This clonotype appeared a few times. V gene TRBV28 combines with J gene TRBJ1-1, with D maybe TRBD1 (5 bases). Trimming removed 7 bases at V and 1 base at J, with 13 bases between. Germline assignment: CDR1 MDHEN and CDR2 SYDVKM. CDR3 length: 14 amino acids. CDR3 sequence (DNA): TGTGCCAGCAATAGGGTGGGGGGGAACACTGAAGCTTTCTTT. It codes for CASNRVGGNTEAFF.